Shown below are 6 T cell receptor beta chains from a single sample sequenced in a study of T-cell memory formation after mild COVID-19. TCRdb passed the 5' RACE reads through MiXCR, listing each CDR3 protein once. The data hold roughly 250,000 distinct CDR3 sequences, with about a sixth observed a single time. Specimen: PBMCs or a T cell subset sorted from them (not recorded which). Source of these receptors: a man between 18 and 29 years old who had mild COVID-19 (a few samples of this study predate the infection). Cell type and time point are not known.

This clonotype has more than one count but fewer than ten. The chain links TRBV9 to TRBJ2-7; either TRBD1 or TRBD2 may fit D (6 bases each). V lost 0 bases and J 2 bases, leaving 9 bases between the germline ends. This CDR3 is built from 14 residues. The germline V gene encodes CDR1 SGDLS and CDR2 YYNGEE. CDR3 nucleotide sequence: TGTGCCAGCAGCGTAGGAGGGGGGACCTACGAGCAGTACTTC. It specifies CASSVGGGTYEQYF.

This clonotype has ten or more counts. The V call is TRBV12-3 or TRBV12-4, the J call TRBJ2-2; D is possibly TRBD1 or TRBD2 (6 bases each). Deletions cut 6 bases from V and 4 bases from J, with 21 bases between. The CDR3 loop spans 17 amino acids. The CDR3: CASSQWVGGTGTGELFF. CDR3 coding DNA: TGTGCCAGCAGCCAATGGGTCGGGGGCACCGGCACCGGGGAGCTGTTTTTT.

The rearrangement uses TRBV6-1 and TRBJ1-2; 9 positions match TRBD1. The CDR3 is 15 residues long. The J segment lost 7 bases and the V segment lost 7 bases, leaving 13 bases of the junction unmatched. CDR1 is MNHNS, CDR2 SASEGT, per germline. The CDR3 loop reads CASIKGQGLGGGYTF. The CDR3, as DNA: TGTGCCAGCATCAAGGGACAGGGTTTGGGTGGTGGCTACACCTTC.

The V gene is TRBV6-5, the J gene TRBJ2-1, with TRBD2 as a possible D gene (6 bases). Trimming took 5 bases from V and 1 from J, leaving 15 bases between them. The CDR3 has 16 amino acids. Germline lookup yields CDR1 MNHEY and CDR2 SVGAGI. The CDR3 loop is CASSPRGPGSYNEQFF. The CDR3, as DNA: TGTGCCAGCAGTCCGCGGGGCCCTGGGTCCTACAATGAGCAGTTCTTC.

This clonotype was found a few times. The chain recombines TRBV6-6 with TRBJ2-1; tentative D call: TRBD2 (6 bases). The germline gives CDR1 MNHNY, CDR2 SVGAGI (reference sequence). V lost 6 bases, J lost 4 bases, and 16 bases lay in between. This CDR3 is 15 amino acids long. CDR3 DNA sequence: TGTGCCAGCAGACCAACAAGGAGCGGGTACAATGAGCAGTTCTTC. The encoded protein is CASRPTRSGYNEQFF.

This clonotype was observed a few times. The V and J genes are TRBV5-1 and TRBJ2-5, with D perhaps TRBD2 (5 bases). The V end lost 0 bases, the J end lost 0 bases, and 9 bases lay between the germline ends. The CDR3 extends over 15 amino acids. Germline-derived CDR1 and CDR2 are SGHRS and YFSETQ. The DNA for the CDR3 is TGCGCCAGCAGCTTGGGGTCGGGATACCAAGAGACCCAGTACTTC. Protein product: CASSLGSGYQETQYF.